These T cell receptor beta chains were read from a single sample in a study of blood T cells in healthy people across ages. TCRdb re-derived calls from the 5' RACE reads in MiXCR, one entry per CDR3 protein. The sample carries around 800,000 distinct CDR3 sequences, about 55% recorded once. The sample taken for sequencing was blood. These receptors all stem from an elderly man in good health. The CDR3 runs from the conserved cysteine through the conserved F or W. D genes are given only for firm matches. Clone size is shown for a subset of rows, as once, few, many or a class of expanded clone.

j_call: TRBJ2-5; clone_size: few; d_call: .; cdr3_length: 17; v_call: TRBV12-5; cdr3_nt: TGTGCTAGTGGTTTAGTGGAGCCTAGGACAGTGGAAGAGACCCAGTACTTC; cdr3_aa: CASGLVEPRTVEETQYF
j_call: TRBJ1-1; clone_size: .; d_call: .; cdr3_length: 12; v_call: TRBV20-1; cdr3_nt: TGCAGTGCTAACCCCCTTATCGCTGAAGCTTTCTTT; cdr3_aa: CSANPLIAEAFF
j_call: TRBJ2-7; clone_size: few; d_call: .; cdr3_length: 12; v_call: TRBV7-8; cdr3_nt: TGTGCCAGCAGCTTCACCGGGGACGAGCAGTACTTC; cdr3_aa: CASSFTGDEQYF
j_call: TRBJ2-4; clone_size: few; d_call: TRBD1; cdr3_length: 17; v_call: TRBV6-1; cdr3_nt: TGTGCCAGCAGTGAAGCGACAGGGGGCTTATCCAAAAACATTCAGTACTTC; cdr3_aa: CASSEATGGLSKNIQYF
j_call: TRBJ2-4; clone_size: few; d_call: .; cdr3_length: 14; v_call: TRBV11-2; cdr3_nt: TGTGCCAGCAGCATCTCCGGGACAATGAACATTCAGTACTTC; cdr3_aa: CASSISGTMNIQYF
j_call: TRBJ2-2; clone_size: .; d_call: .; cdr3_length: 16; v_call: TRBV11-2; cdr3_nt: TGTGCCAGCAGCTTATTGGCTAGCTATCGCACCGGGGAGCTGTTTTTT; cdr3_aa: CASSLLASYRTGELFF
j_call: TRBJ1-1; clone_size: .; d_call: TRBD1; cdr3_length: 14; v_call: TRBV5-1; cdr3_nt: TGCGCCAGCAGCGGGGGACAGGGGAACACTGAAGCTTTCTTT; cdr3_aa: CASSGGQGNTEAFF
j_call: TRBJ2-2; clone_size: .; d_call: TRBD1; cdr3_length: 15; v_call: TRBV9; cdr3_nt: TGTGCCAGCAGCTCTCGGACAGGGGGTACCGGGGAGCTGTTTTTT; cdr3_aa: CASSSRTGGTGELFF
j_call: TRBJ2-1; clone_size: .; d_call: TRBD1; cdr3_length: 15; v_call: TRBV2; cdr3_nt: TGTGCCAGCAGTGAACAGGGACAGGGGGGGAATGAGCAGTTCTTC; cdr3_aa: CASSEQGQGGNEQFF
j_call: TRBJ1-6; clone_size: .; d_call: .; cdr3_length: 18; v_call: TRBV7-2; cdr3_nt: TGTGCCAGCAGCTTAGCGTTCATAGGAAGCTCCTATAATTCACCCCTCCACTTT; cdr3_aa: CASSLAFIGSSYNSPLHF
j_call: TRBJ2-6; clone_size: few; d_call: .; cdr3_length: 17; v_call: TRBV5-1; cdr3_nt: TGCGCCAGCAGCCCCCGAGGGGTCAAGTCTGGGGCCAACGTCCTGACTTTC; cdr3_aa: CASSPRGVKSGANVLTF
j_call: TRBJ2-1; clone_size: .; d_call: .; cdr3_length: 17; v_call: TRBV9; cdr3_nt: TGTGCCAGCAGCGTAGCCCCCTTAGCGGTCGCGTACAATGAGCAGTTCTTC; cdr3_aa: CASSVAPLAVAYNEQFF
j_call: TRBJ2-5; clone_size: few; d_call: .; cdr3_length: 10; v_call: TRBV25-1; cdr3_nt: TGTGCCAGCAGTGAACAGACCCAGTACTTC; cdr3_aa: CASSEQTQYF
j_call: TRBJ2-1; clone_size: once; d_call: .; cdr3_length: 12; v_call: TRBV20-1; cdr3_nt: TGCAGTGCGGAGCGGTTTGACTATGAGCAGTTCTTC; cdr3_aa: CSAERFDYEQFF
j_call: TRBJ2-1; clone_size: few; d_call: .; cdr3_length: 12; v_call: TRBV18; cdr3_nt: TGTGCCAGCTCCCCACGGGGGGCTGAGCAGTTCTTC; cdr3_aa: CASSPRGAEQFF
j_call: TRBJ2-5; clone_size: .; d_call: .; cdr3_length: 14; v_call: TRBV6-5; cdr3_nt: TGTGCCAGCAGTTACTCTAGGAAGGGGGGAGAGCAGTACTTC; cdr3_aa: CASSYSRKGGEQYF
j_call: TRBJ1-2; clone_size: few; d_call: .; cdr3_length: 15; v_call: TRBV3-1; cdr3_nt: TGTGCCAGCAGCCAAGAGGATCAGGGAGGCGGTGGCTACACCTTC; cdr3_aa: CASSQEDQGGGGYTF
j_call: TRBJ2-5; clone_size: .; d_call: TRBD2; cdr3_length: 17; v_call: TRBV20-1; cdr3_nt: TGCAGTGCTTCCTCCACCGGGACTAGCGGGAATAAAGAGACCCAGTACTTC; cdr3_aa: CSASSTGTSGNKETQYF
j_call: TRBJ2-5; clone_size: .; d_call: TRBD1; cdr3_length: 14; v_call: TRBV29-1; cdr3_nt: TGCAGCGTAAGACAGGGCTCGGAGCTTGAGACCCAGTACTTC; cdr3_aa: CSVRQGSELETQYF
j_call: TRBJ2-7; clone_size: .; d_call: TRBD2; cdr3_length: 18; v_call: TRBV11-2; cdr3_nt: TGTGCCAGCAGCTTAGTCTCAAGCGGGAGTTTCTTCGGCCACGAGCAGTACTTC; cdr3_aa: CASSLVSSGSFFGHEQYF
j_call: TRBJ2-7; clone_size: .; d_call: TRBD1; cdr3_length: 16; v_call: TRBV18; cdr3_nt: TGTGCCAGCTCACCACGAGAGGGGGCAGTATATGACGAGCAGTACTTC; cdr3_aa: CASSPREGAVYDEQYF
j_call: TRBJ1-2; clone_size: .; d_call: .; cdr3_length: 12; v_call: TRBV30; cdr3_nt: TGTGCCTGGAGTATAGGGACCAGTGGCTACACCTTC; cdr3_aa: CAWSIGTSGYTF
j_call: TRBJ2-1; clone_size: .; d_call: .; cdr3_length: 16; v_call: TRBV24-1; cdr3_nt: TGTGCCACCAGTGATGGAGGTAGGTCCTCTAGGGATGAGCAGTTCTTC; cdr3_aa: CATSDGGRSSRDEQFF